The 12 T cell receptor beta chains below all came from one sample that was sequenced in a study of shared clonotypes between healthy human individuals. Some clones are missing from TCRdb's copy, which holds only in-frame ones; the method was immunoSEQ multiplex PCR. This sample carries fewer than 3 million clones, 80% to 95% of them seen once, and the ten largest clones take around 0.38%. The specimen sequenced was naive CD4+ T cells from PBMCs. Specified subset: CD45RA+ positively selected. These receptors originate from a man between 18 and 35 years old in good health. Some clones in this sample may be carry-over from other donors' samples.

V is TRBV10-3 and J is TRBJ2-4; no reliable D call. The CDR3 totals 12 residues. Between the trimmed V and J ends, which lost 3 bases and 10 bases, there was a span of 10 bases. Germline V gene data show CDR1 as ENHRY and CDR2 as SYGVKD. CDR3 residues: CAISETAGIQYF. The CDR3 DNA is TGTGCCATCAGTGAAACGGCCGGAATTCAGTACTTC.

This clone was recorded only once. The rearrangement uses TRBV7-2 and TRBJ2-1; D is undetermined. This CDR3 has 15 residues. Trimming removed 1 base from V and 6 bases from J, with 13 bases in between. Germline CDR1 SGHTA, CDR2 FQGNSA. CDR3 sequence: CASSLVPGRSNEQFF. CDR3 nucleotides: TGTGCCAGCAGCTTAGTTCCGGGTAGAAGCAATGAGCAGTTCTTC.

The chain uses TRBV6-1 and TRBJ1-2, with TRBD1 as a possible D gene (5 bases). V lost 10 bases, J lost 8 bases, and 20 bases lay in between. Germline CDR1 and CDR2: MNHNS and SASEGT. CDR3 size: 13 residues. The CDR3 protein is CATTTYAGGGYTF. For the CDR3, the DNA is TGTGCCACCACTACCTACGCTGGGGGGGGCTACACCTTC.

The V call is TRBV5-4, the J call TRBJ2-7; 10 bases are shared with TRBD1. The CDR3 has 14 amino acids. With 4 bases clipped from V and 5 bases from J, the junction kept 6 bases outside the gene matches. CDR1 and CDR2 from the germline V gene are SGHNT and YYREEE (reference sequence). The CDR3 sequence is CASSARQGADEQYF. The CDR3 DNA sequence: TGTGCCAGCAGCGCGCGACAGGGGGCGGACGAGCAGTACTTC.

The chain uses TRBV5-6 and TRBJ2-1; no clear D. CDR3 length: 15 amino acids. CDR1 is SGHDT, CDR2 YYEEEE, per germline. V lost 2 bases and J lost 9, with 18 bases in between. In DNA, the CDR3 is TGTGCCAGCAGCTTTAGGACGGCGCCCATGGTTGAGCAGTTCTTC. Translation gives CASSFRTAPMVEQFF. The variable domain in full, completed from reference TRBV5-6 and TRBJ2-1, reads DAGVTQSPTHLIKTRGQQVTLRCSPKSGHDTVSWYQQALGQGPQFIFQYYEEEERQRGNFPDRFSGHQFPNYSSELNVNALLLGDSALYLCASSFRTAPMVEQFFGPGTRLTVL.

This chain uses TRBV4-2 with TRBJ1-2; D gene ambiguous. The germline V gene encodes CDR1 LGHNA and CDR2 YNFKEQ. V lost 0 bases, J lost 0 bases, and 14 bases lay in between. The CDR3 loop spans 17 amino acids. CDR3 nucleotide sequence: TGTGCCAGCAGCCAAGACCGCGGACCATACTCTAACTATGGCTACACCTTC. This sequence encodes CASSQDRGPYSNYGYTF.

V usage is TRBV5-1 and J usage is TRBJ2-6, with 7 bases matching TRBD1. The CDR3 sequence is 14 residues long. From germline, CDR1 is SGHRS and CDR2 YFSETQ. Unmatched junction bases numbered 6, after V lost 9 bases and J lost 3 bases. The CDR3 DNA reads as TGCGCCACTCAGGGGGTAGATGGGGCCAACGTCCTGACTTTC. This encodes CATQGVDGANVLTF.

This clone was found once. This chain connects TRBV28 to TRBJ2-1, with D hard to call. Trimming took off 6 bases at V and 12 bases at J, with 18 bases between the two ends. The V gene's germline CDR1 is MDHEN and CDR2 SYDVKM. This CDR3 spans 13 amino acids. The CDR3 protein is CASSLNGRLLQFF. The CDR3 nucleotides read TGTGCCAGCAGCTTGAACGGCCGCCTCTTGCAGTTCTTC. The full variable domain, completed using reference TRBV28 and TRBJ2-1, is DVKVTQSSRYLVKRTGEKVFLECVQDMDHENMFWYRQDPGLGLRLIYFSYDVKMKEKGDIPEGYSVSREKKERFSLILESASTNQTSMYLCASSLNGRLLQFFGPGTRLTVL.

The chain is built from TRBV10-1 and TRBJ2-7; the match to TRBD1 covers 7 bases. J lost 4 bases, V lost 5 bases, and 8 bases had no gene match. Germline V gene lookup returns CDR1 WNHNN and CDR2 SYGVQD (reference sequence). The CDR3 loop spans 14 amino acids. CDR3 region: CASSPNRGRYEQYF. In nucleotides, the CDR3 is TGCGCCAGCAGTCCTAACAGGGGCAGGTACGAGCAGTACTTC.

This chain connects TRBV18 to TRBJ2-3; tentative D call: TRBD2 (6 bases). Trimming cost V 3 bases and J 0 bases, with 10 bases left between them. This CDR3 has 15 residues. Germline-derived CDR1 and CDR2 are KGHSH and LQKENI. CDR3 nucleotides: TGTGCCAGCTCACCGGGACTCTTAAGCACAGATACGCAGTATTTT. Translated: CASSPGLLSTDTQYF.

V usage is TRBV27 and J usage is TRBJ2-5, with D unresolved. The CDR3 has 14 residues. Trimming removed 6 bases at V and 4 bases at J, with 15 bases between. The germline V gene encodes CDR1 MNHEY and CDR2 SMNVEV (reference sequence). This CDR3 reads CASRAIIASETQYF. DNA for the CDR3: TGTGCCAGCAGGGCAATCATCGCTTCAGAGACCCAGTACTTC.

The CDR3: CASLRSSYNSPLHF. For the CDR3, the DNA is TGTGCCAGCTTGAGGAGCTCCTATAATTCACCCCTCCACTTT. The rearrangement uses TRBV2 and TRBJ1-6; no clear D gene. The germline V gene encodes CDR1 SNHLY and CDR2 FYNNEI. CDR3 length equals 14 residues. Trimming took 8 bases from V and 0 from J, leaving 8 bases between them.